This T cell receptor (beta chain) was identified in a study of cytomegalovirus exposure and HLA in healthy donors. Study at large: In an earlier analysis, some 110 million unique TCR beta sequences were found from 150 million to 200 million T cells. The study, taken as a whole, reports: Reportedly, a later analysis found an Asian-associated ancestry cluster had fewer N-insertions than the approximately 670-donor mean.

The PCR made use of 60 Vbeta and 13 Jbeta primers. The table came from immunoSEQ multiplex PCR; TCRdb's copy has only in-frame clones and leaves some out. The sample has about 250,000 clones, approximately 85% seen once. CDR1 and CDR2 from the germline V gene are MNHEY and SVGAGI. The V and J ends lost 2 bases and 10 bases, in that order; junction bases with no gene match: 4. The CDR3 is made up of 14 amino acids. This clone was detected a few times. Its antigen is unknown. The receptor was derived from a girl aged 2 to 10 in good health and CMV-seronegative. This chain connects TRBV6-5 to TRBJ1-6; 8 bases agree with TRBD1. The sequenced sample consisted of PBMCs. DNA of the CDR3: TGTGCCAGCAGTTACGCGACAGGGGCATCACCCCTCCACTTT. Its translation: CASSYATGASPLHF.